The 19 T cell receptor beta chains presented below share a single source sample, sequenced in a study of blood T cell repertoires in COVID-19 (dated by TCRdb to 2019 to 2021). Libraries were made using the immunoSEQ multiplex PCR assay. The clones in this table, taken by TCRdb from immuneACCESS, are in-frame only. Not every clone is retained; where verified, under half of the shortfall comes from an unresolved V gene, and the cause of the rest is unknown. The sample includes more than 90,000 clones, with around 84% observed a single time. The ten largest clones capture 38% of the sample. Sequencing input: peripheral blood. The source is a man older than 75 with acute or convalescent COVID-19.

The chain uses TRBV19 and TRBJ2-7; a weak D match, TRBD1 (6 bases). The CDR3 contains 14 residues. Trimming took 6 bases from V and 0 from J, leaving 12 bases between them. The germline V gene encodes CDR1 LNHDA and CDR2 SQIVND (reference sequence). CDR3 DNA: TGTGCCAGTAGAAGAGGGGGAAGCTCCTACGAGCAGTACTTC. Protein sequence: CASRRGGSSYEQYF. Variable domain in full (rest from reference TRBV19 and TRBJ2-7): DGGITQSPKYLFRKEGQNVTLSCEQNLNHDAMYWYRQDPGQGLRLIYYSQIVNDFQKGDIAEGYSVSREKKESFPLTVTSAQKNPTAFYLCASRRGGSSYEQYFGPGTRLTVT.

The chain uses TRBV20-1 and TRBJ1-1; D is ambiguous. Germline loops: CDR1 DFQATT, CDR2 SNEGSKA (reference sequence). The CDR3 contains 11 residues. The V end lost 0 bases, the J end lost 11 bases, and 10 bases lay between the germline ends. CDR3 nucleotide sequence: TGCAGTGCTAGAGATATACCCGGGGCTTTCTTT. Its translation is CSARDIPGAFF.

This chain links TRBV29-1 with TRBJ1-5; 8 bases map to TRBD1. The CDR3 has 13 residues. Trimming at V came to 6 bases and at J to 6 bases, leaving 7 bases not matched to a gene. The V gene's germline CDR1 is SQVTM and CDR2 ANQGSEA. The CDR3, as DNA: TGCAGCGTATCGACAGGGGATGTTCAGCCCCAGCATTTT. It is translated as CSVSTGDVQPQHF.

This sequence joins TRBV5-1 and TRBJ2-1; maybe TRBD1 (6 bases). CDR3 length equals 13 residues. Germline V lookup: CDR1 SGHRS, CDR2 YFSETQ. V was cut by 5 bases and J by 9 bases, with 15 bases left in between. CDR3 amino acids: CASSYQGNGEQFF. DNA for the CDR3: TGCGCCAGCAGTTATCAGGGGAATGGTGAGCAGTTCTTC.

This clone was observed once. The chain uses TRBV13 and TRBJ1-2, with a possible D match to TRBD1 (5 bases). The CDR3 loop spans 15 amino acids. The germline V gene encodes CDR1 PRHDT and CDR2 FYEKMQ (reference sequence). The V and J ends lost 1 base and 6 bases respectively, with 15 bases between them. The CDR3 DNA reads TGTGCCAGCAGCTTAGAGGGGTCTAGACACCATGGCTACACCTTC. Translation gives CASSLEGSRHHGYTF.

The table lists this clone with a count of one. A junction end diverges from the germline sequence, so it may reflect a read error. The chain couples TRBV5-1 to TRBJ2-1; perhaps TRBD1 as D (6 bases). Germline V gene lookup returns CDR1 SGHRS and CDR2 YFSETQ. The CDR3 spans 13 residues. The chain's CDR3 is CASSPLIGQPPLF. Written as DNA, the CDR3 is TGCGCCAGCAGCCCTCTAATCGGACAGCCCCCCCTCTTC.

This sequence joins TRBV3-1 (or the pseudogene TRBV3-2) and TRBJ2-7; TRBD1 might be the D (6 bases). This CDR3 spans 13 amino acids. Trimming left V 3 bases short and J 10 bases short, with 16 bases between. CDR1 and CDR2 (germline): LGHDT, YNNKEL (reference sequence). CDR3 in amino acids: CASSQETDRTQYF. For the CDR3, the DNA is TGTGCCAGCAGCCAGGAAACTGACAGGACACAGTACTTC.

The CDR3 here is CATERKGLNGELFF. The CDR3 region has the DNA TGTGCCACCGAAAGGAAGGGACTGAACGGGGAGCTGTTTTTT. The rearrangement uses TRBV28 and TRBJ2-2; a possible D gene is TRBD2 (6 bases). In germline, CDR1 is MDHEN, CDR2 SYDVKM. V was shortened by 10 bases and J by 7 bases, with 19 bases between the two germline ends. The CDR3 consists of 14 residues.

V is TRBV28 and J is TRBJ1-6; weak D call: TRBD1 (5 bases). The CDR3 is 14 amino acids. Germline lookup yields CDR1 MDHEN and CDR2 SYDVKM. The V gene lost 5 bases and the J gene lost 7 bases, with 12 bases spanning the gap. CDR3 residues: CASSLRQRNSPLHF. As DNA, the CDR3 is TGTGCCAGCAGTCTCAGACAGCGAAATTCACCCCTCCACTTT.

CDR3 sequence reads: CASSYSSGRSGDTQYF. CDR3 coding DNA: TGTGCCAGCAGTTACTCGAGCGGGAGGAGTGGTGATACGCAGTATTTT. The gene calls are TRBV6-6 and TRBJ2-3; 9 bases agree with TRBD2. CDR1 MNHNY and CDR2 SVGAGI come from the germline V gene (reference sequence). CDR3 size: 16 residues. After removal of 0 bases from V and 6 bases from J, the junction contained 7 bases not matched to a gene.

The chain uses TRBV13 and TRBJ2-1; 10 bases match TRBD2. This CDR3 has 18 residues. Germline V gene sequence: CDR1 PRHDT, CDR2 FYEKMQ (reference sequence). Trimming removed 2 bases from V and 7 bases from J; junction bases left unmatched: 14. The chain's CDR3 is CASSLKAFSLAGVNEQFF. The CDR3 nucleotides are TGTGCCAGCAGCTTAAAGGCCTTTAGCCTAGCGGGAGTTAATGAGCAGTTCTTC. Based on the CDR3 plus reference TRBV13 and TRBJ2-1, the full variable domain is AAGVIQSPRHLIKEKRETATLKCYPIPRHDTVYWYQQGPGQDPQFLISFYEKMQSDKGSIPDRFSAQQFSDYHSELNMSSLELGDSALYFCASSLKAFSLAGVNEQFFGPGTRLTVL.

CDR3 sequence (DNA): TGCGCCAGCAGCCCTTTCCAGGGGGCCTGGAACCAGCCCCAGCATTTT. Amino acid sequence: CASSPFQGAWNQPQHF. V usage is TRBV5-1 and J usage is TRBJ1-5; TRBD1 aligns across 8 bases. J was trimmed by 7 bases and V by 4 bases; bases with no gene match: 13. Germline V CDR1 and CDR2: SGHRS, YFSETQ. The CDR3 loop spans 16 amino acids.

The chain carries TRBV6-1 and TRBJ1-2; possible D gene TRBD1, 5 bases. Germline lookup yields CDR1 MNHNS and CDR2 SASEGT. V shed 1 base and J shed 9 bases, with 9 bases lying between them. The CDR3 has 12 residues. The CDR3 DNA is TGTGCCAGCAGTGAAGTACAGGCTCGCTACACCTTC. Its translation is CASSEVQARYTF.

The rearrangement joins TRBV6-5 to TRBJ1-6; D not certain. V was cut by 10 bases and J by 2 bases, with 9 bases left in between. Germline CDR1 MNHEY, CDR2 SVGAGI. The length of the CDR3 is 13 residues. The CDR3 spells CATKITYNSPLHF. CDR3 DNA sequence: TGTGCCACCAAAATCACCTATAATTCACCCCTCCACTTT.

The V call is TRBV6-1, the J call TRBJ2-1; 12 bases map to TRBD2. V shed 1 base, J shed 6 bases, and the junction held 7 bases outside the gene matches. Germline V gene lookup returns CDR1 MNHNS and CDR2 SASEGT. The CDR3 has 17 amino acids. This CDR3 reads CASSEVLGTSGLNEQFF. As DNA, the CDR3 is TGTGCCAGCAGTGAAGTTTTAGGGACTAGCGGGCTCAATGAGCAGTTCTTC.

The chain's CDR3 is CATSDPRTGGKETQYF. For the CDR3, the DNA is TGTGCCACCAGTGACCCGCGGACAGGGGGGAAGGAGACCCAGTACTTC. V gene TRBV24-1 combines with J gene TRBJ2-5; the match to TRBD1 covers 10 bases. The germline V gene encodes CDR1 KGHDR and CDR2 SFDVKD. This CDR3 region has 16 residues. After removal of 4 bases from V and 5 bases from J, the junction contained 9 bases not matched to a gene.

The rearrangement uses TRBV19 and TRBJ1-4, with a weak D call TRBD1 (5 bases). Germline CDR1 and CDR2: LNHDA and SQIVND (reference sequence). The V end lost 7 bases, the J end lost 6 bases, and 15 bases lay between the germline ends. The CDR3 contains 14 residues. As DNA, the CDR3 is TGTGCCAGTAACACTGGGGCCAGGCATGAAAAACTGTTTTTT. Translated, it gives CASNTGARHEKLFF.

The chain recombines TRBV11-2 with TRBJ2-7; 8 bases are a match to TRBD1. Germline values: CDR1 SGHAT, CDR2 FQNNGV. Unmatched junction bases numbered 7, after V lost 5 bases and J lost 4 bases. The CDR3 has 14 amino acids. CDR3 sequence (DNA): TGTGCCAGCAGCCCACTGGGGACAGGTTACGAGCAGTACTTC. This gives the protein CASSPLGTGYEQYF.

Only one count was recorded for this clone. The chain links TRBV24-1 to TRBJ2-1; tentatively, D is TRBD1 (5 bases). The CDR3 has 14 amino acids. V lost 5 bases to trimming and J lost 1 base, with 8 bases between them. Looked up from germline, CDR1 is KGHDR and CDR2 is SFDVKD. The DNA for the CDR3 is TGTGCCACCAGTGTTGGGGCTTCCTACAATGAGCAGTTCTTC. This gives the protein CATSVGASYNEQFF.